The 20 T cell receptor beta chains in this list originate from one sample, sequenced in a study of human T cells and chemical hapten exposure. Each CDR3 protein is one row after TCRdb ran MiXCR on the RACE reads. Of under 300,000 distinct CDR3 sequences in the sample, roughly 8% are singletons; the top ten hold less than 1.5%. The time point: pre-sensitization, week 0. The treatment: therapeutic diphenylcyclopropenone sensitization with weekly scalp DPC. This material consisted of whole blood, taken in connection with sensitization to the hapten diphenylcyclopropenone (DPC). The receptors originated from a man in his late teens or twenties with alopecia areata. Some clones in this sample may be carry-over from other donors' samples.

The CDR3 DNA is TGTGCCAGCAGCCAGGGGGACAGGGCCACAGATACGCAGTATTTT. This gives the protein CASSQGDRATDTQYF. The gene calls are TRBV4-2 and TRBJ2-3; 9 nucleotides match TRBD1. The V gene's germline CDR1 is LGHNA and CDR2 YNFKEQ. With V trimmed by 3 bases and J by 2 bases, 3 bases remained unmatched. CDR3 size: 15 residues.

The table lists this clonotype with many counts. This chain links TRBV5-1 with TRBJ1-1, with no clear D. CDR3 size: 14 residues. Trimming cost V 2 bases and J 0 bases, with 8 bases left between them. CDR1 and CDR2 (germline): SGHRS, YFSETQ. The CDR3 DNA reads TGCGCCAGCAGCTTCGACGGAATGAACACTGAAGCTTTCTTT. This gives the protein CASSFDGMNTEAFF.

CDR3 sequence (DNA): TGCAGTGCTAGAGATGGGAGAGGGGTGTCAGATACGCAGTATTTT. Protein product: CSARDGRGVSDTQYF. The chain has TRBV20-1 and TRBJ2-3, with D possibly being TRBD1 or TRBD2 (5 bases each). The germline V gene encodes CDR1 DFQATT and CDR2 SNEGSKA (reference sequence). The CDR3 length is 15 residues. Trimming stripped 0 bases from V and 4 bases from J, with 14 bases between.

The chain couples TRBV12-5 to TRBJ1-1, with D hard to call. Germline V CDR1 and CDR2: LGHNT, FRNRAP. This CDR3 is 13 amino acids long. Between the trimmed V and J ends, which lost 4 bases and 1 base, there was a span of 7 bases. The chain's CDR3 is CASGSSPNTEAFF. CDR3 sequence (DNA): TGTGCTAGTGGTTCCTCACCGAACACTGAAGCTTTCTTT.

This clonotype was picked up a small number of times. V usage is TRBV5-1 and J usage is TRBJ2-7; D unresolved. Between the trimmed V and J ends, which lost 8 bases and 6 bases, there was a span of 6 bases. The CDR3 length is 9 residues. Germline CDR1 reads SGHRS; CDR2 reads YFSETQ. CDR3 loop: CARRTEQYF. CDR3 bases: TGCGCCAGGAGAACCGAGCAGTACTTC.

There are a few counts of this clonotype. The chain couples TRBV7-2 to TRBJ1-4, with D uncertain. CDR1 is SGHTA, CDR2 FQGNSA, per germline. CDR3 size: 15 residues. V was clipped by 0 bases and J by 13 bases, with 18 bases between them. DNA for the CDR3: TGTGCCAGCAGCTTAGCGAGGACGGGTTATGAAGGACTGTTTTTT. The encoded protein is CASSLARTGYEGLFF.

V usage is TRBV7-2 and J usage is TRBJ2-3; 10 nucleotides align to TRBD2. Germline V lookup: CDR1 SGHTA, CDR2 FQGNSA. This CDR3 contains 15 residues. Trimming cost V 5 bases and J 2 bases; bases outside gene matches: 4. In DNA form, the CDR3 reads TGTGCCAGCAGCCAACTAGCGGGGAACACAGATACGCAGTATTTT. This sequence encodes CASSQLAGNTDTQYF.

The chain links TRBV7-9 to TRBJ2-3; D tentatively fits TRBD1 or TRBD2 (5 bases each). Trimming removed 1 base at V and 3 bases at J, with 11 bases between. Per the germline V gene, CDR1 is SEHNR and CDR2 is FQNEAQ (reference sequence). The CDR3 spans 15 residues. The CDR3: CASSLGDRNTDTQYF. The DNA for the CDR3 is TGTGCCAGCAGCTTAGGGGACCGAAATACAGATACGCAGTATTTT.

This clonotype came up a few times. This chain joins TRBV12-3 or TRBV12-4 and TRBJ1-2, with a weak D call TRBD1 (6 bases). The CDR3 spans 12 residues. V was cut by 6 bases and J by 5 bases, with 10 bases left in between. In DNA, the CDR3 is TGTGCCAGCAGCACAGGGTATTATGGCTACACCTTC. This gives the protein CASSTGYYGYTF.

This clonotype has a count of ten or more. The CDR3 DNA is TGTGCCATCAGTGAAGGAGCGGGGGGATACAATGAGCAGTTCTTC. Amino acids: CAISEGAGGYNEQFF. The rearrangement joins TRBV10-3 to TRBJ2-1; 9 nucleotides align to TRBD2. The CDR3 contains 15 residues. The germline gives CDR1 ENHRY, CDR2 SYGVKD. With 3 bases clipped from V and 4 bases from J, the junction kept 4 bases outside the gene matches.

The chain couples TRBV5-1 to TRBJ1-1, with unresolved D. V lost 0 bases, J lost 14 bases, and 20 bases lay in between. The length of the CDR3 is 14 residues. Germline CDR1 reads SGHRS; CDR2 reads YFSETQ. The CDR3 here is CASSLASGQASGFF. The CDR3 DNA follows: TGCGCCAGCAGCTTGGCCTCTGGGCAGGCGAGCGGGTTCTTT.

In its sample, this clonotype was seen a few times. V and J are TRBV4-1 and TRBJ2-3; D unresolved. Germline-derived CDR1 and CDR2 are MGHRA and YSYEKL. Trimming pared 4 bases from V and 6 bases from J, leaving 11 bases between. This CDR3 spans 13 amino acids. CDR3 loop: CASSPVRADTQYF. CDR3 nucleotides: TGCGCCAGCAGCCCCGTGAGAGCGGATACGCAGTATTTT.

In its sample, this clonotype was seen a few times. This sequence joins TRBV20-1 and TRBJ1-1; TRBD1 matches 7 bases. This CDR3 has 15 amino acids. CDR1 is DFQATT, CDR2 SNEGSKA, per germline (reference sequence). The ends lost 2 bases at V and 5 bases at J; junction bases unmatched: 11. The chain's CDR3 is CSARSGQAWRTEAFF. CDR3 DNA: TGCAGTGCTAGATCAGGACAGGCTTGGAGGACTGAAGCTTTCTTT.

CDR3 nucleotide sequence: TGTGCCAGCAGACCTAGCGGGACAGGGGGAATCCAGTACGTC. Residues: CASRPSGTGGIQYV. The chain combines TRBV6-5 with TRBJ2-7, with 11 bases that match TRBD1. Germline V gene data show CDR1 as MNHEY and CDR2 as SVGAGI. The CDR3 covers 14 residues. Trimming cost V 6 bases and J 10 bases; bases outside gene matches: 11.

A few counts support this clonotype. The rearrangement uses TRBV7-9 and TRBJ2-2; no reliable D call. The ends were cut back, 0 bases at V and 5 bases at J, with 16 bases in the middle. Per the germline V gene, CDR1 is SEHNR and CDR2 is FQNEAQ (reference sequence). CDR3 length: 17 residues. The CDR3 sequence: CASSLAFFPPTTGELFF. DNA for the CDR3: TGTGCCAGCAGCTTAGCGTTCTTCCCCCCCACAACCGGGGAGCTGTTTTTT.

The chain uses TRBV7-9 and TRBJ1-5; no reliable D call. The CDR3 spans 13 residues. With 3 bases removed from V and 6 bases from J, the gap between germline ends came to 9 bases. Per the germline V gene, CDR1 is SEHNR and CDR2 is FQNEAQ (reference sequence). The CDR3 DNA follows: TGTGCCAGCAGCTTGTCAGGTAGTCAGCCCCAGCATTTT. Residues: CASSLSGSQPQHF.

This chain links TRBV25-1 with TRBJ2-2; no reliable D call. V shed 1 base and J shed 6 bases, with 6 bases lying between them. Germline V gene data show CDR1 as MGHDK and CDR2 as SYGVNS. The CDR3 has 13 amino acids. As DNA, the CDR3 is TGTGCCAGCAGTGAATGGGCCCCCGGGGAGCTGTTTTTT. Its protein product is CASSEWAPGELFF.

This clonotype has a count of ten or more. The chain joins TRBV7-9 to TRBJ1-2, with D possibly being TRBD1 (6 bases). V lost 4 bases and J lost 7, with 22 bases in between. This CDR3 contains 16 residues. CDR1 SEHNR and CDR2 FQNEAQ come from the germline V gene (reference sequence). The CDR3 here is CASSSTAGAGLGGYTF. Written as DNA, the CDR3 is TGTGCCAGCAGCTCTACTGCGGGGGCAGGGTTGGGTGGCTACACCTTC.

V and J are TRBV5-4 and TRBJ2-7, with 8 bases identical to TRBD1. Germline V gives CDR1 SGHNT, CDR2 YYREEE (reference sequence). The CDR3 consists of 15 residues. V dropped 3 bases and J dropped 5; count of bases not matched to a gene: 10. CDR3 sequence (DNA): TGTGCCAGCAGCTCACGGGACAGGCGGGCCGACGAGCAGTACTTC. It is translated as CASSSRDRRADEQYF.

This clonotype has at least ten counts. This chain links TRBV29-1 with TRBJ2-5, with D possibly being TRBD2 (6 bases). V was pared by 4 bases and J by 4 bases, with 10 bases between. This CDR3 has 12 residues. CDR1 is SQVTM, CDR2 ANQGSEA, per germline. DNA for the CDR3: TGCAGCGTTGTCCTTAGCGGAGAGACCCAGTACTTC. Translating gives CSVVLSGETQYF.